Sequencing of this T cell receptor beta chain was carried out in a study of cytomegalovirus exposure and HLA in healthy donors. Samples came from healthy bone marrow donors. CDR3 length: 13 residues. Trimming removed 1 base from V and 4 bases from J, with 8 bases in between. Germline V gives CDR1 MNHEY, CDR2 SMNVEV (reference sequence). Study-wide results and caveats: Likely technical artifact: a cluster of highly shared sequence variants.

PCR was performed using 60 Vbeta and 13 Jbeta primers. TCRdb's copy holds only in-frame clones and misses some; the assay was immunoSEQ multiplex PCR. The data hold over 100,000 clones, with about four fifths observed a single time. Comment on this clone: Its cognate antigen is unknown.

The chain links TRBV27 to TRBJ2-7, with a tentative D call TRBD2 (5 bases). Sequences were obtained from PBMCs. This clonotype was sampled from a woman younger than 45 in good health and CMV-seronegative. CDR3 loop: CASSLFPGYEQYF. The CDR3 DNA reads TGTGCCAGCAGTTTATTCCCGGGATACGAGCAGTACTTC.